Listed here are 32 T cell receptor beta chains from one sample, sequenced in a study of T cells after yellow fever vaccination. TCRdb re-called the 5' RACE reads through MiXCR, storing one row per CDR3 protein. This sample yields some 340,000 distinct CDR3 sequences, of which around 10% are seen a single time; under 4% belongs to the top ten. Specimen: CD4+ T cells sorted from PBMCs, collected 45 days after the yellow fever booster vaccination. These receptors were collected from a man between 18 and 35 years old who received the YFV17D yellow fever vaccine.

This chain links TRBV11-2 with TRBJ1-1; D may be TRBD1 (5 bases). This CDR3 has 15 amino acids. The ends were cut back, 2 bases at V and 3 bases at J, with 13 bases in the middle. CDR1 and CDR2 from the germline V gene are SGHAT and FQNNGV. The chain's CDR3 is CASSLFQGGDTEAFF. CDR3 DNA: TGTGCCAGCAGCTTATTTCAGGGAGGTGACACTGAAGCTTTCTTT.

The genes are TRBV30 and TRBJ1-5; the match to TRBD1 covers 9 bases. The germline gives CDR1 GTSNPN, CDR2 SVGIG (reference sequence). Trimming cost V 1 base and J 7 bases; bases outside gene matches: 5. The CDR3 is made up of 14 amino acids. The CDR3 DNA reads as TGTGCCTGGAGTGCAACAGGGGGCCGGCAGCCCCAGCATTTT. It translates to CAWSATGGRQPQHF. The whole variable domain, remainder taken from reference TRBV30 and TRBJ1-5, is SQTIHQWPATLVQPVGSPLSLECTVEGTSNPNLYWYRQAAGRGLQLLFYSVGIGQISSEVPQNLSASRPQDRQFILSSKKLLLSDSGFYLCAWSATGGRQPQHFGDGTRLSIL.

This clonotype was picked up many times. The chain has TRBV5-1 and TRBJ2-7; no firm D call. Trimming cost V 0 bases and J 0 bases, with 4 bases left between them. Germline V gene sequence: CDR1 SGHRS, CDR2 YFSETQ. This CDR3 comprises 13 residues. CDR3 region: CASSLGSSYEQYF. The DNA of the CDR3 is TGCGCCAGCAGCTTGGGCAGCTCCTACGAGCAGTACTTC.

The chain joins TRBV5-4 to TRBJ1-4; 11 bases are shared with TRBD1. V lost 2 bases and J lost 5; bases outside the gene matches: 5. This CDR3 is 16 amino acids long. Per the germline V gene, CDR1 is SGHNT and CDR2 is YYREEE (reference sequence). In nucleotides, the CDR3 is TGTGCCAGCAGCTTTGGAGGGACAGGGGGAAATGAAAAACTGTTTTTT. Residues: CASSFGGTGGNEKLFF.

This clonotype has a handful of counts. The V gene is TRBV7-9, the J gene TRBJ1-5, with TRBD1 identical over 7 bases. The germline V gene has CDR1 SEHNR and CDR2 FQNEAQ (reference sequence). The CDR3 spans 15 residues. The J segment lost 10 bases and the V segment lost 5 bases, leaving 14 bases of the junction unmatched. This CDR3 reads CASSRRDSNEDPQHF. The CDR3 coding sequence is TGTGCCAGCAGCAGGCGGGACAGTAATGAAGATCCCCAGCATTTT. Full variable domain (rest looked up from reference TRBV7-9 and TRBJ1-5): DTGVSQNPRHKITKRGQNVTFRCDPISEHNRLYWYRQTLGQGPEFLTYFQNEAQLEKSRLLSDRFSAERPKGSFSTLEIQRTEQGDSAMYLCASSRRDSNEDPQHFGDGTRLSIL.

The chain joins TRBV4-1 to TRBJ1-2, with 8 nucleotides matching TRBD1. Germline CDR1 MGHRA, CDR2 YSYEKL. J gave up 7 bases and V 6 bases, and 16 bases lay outside the gene matches. CDR3 length: 16 amino acids. The CDR3 sequence is CASSPRSGQGFFGYTF. The DNA of the CDR3 is TGCGCCAGCAGTCCTCGATCCGGACAGGGTTTTTTTGGCTACACCTTC.

This clonotype was counted only a few times. The rearrangement uses TRBV7-8 and TRBJ1-2, with TRBD1 identical over 8 bases. CDR3 length equals 14 residues. Per the germline V gene, CDR1 is SGHVS and CDR2 is FQNEAQ. V trimming: 1 base; J trimming: 6 bases; junction bases outside the gene matches: 4. The CDR3 nucleotides are TGTGCCAGCAGCTTAGAAGTGACAGGGGATGGCTACACCTTC. Translation gives CASSLEVTGDGYTF.

This clonotype was seen ten or more times. V usage is TRBV11-2 and J usage is TRBJ2-2; D not certain. CDR3 length equals 15 residues. V lost 1 base, J lost 6 bases, and 12 bases lay in between. Germline V lookup: CDR1 SGHAT, CDR2 FQNNGV. CDR3 amino acids: CASSLAYQVSGELFF. The CDR3 bases are TGTGCCAGCAGCTTAGCCTACCAGGTGTCCGGGGAGCTGTTTTTT. The full variable domain, completed using reference TRBV11-2 and TRBJ2-2, is EAGVAQSPRYKIIEKRQSVAFWCNPISGHATLYWYQQILGQGPKLLIQFQNNGVVDDSQLPKDRFSAERLKGVDSTLKIQPAKLEDSAVYLCASSLAYQVSGELFFGEGSRLTVL.

A few counts support this clonotype. The rearrangement uses TRBV12-3 or TRBV12-4 and TRBJ2-1; D may be TRBD1 (5 bases). The V end was cut by 4 bases, the J end by 7 bases, with 8 bases between. The CDR3 contains 12 residues. CDR3 in amino acids: CASSSGANEQFF. CDR3 DNA sequence: TGTGCCAGCAGTTCTGGGGCTAATGAGCAGTTCTTC.

This clonotype has just one count. This rearrangement joins TRBV12-3 or TRBV12-4 to TRBJ1-5; D uncertain. The CDR3 consists of 15 residues. The V end lost 6 bases, the J end lost 0 bases, and 12 bases lay between the germline ends. CDR3 DNA sequence: TGTGCCAGCAGCATTTCTGGCAGTAGCAATCAGCCCCAGCATTTT. Protein product: CASSISGSSNQPQHF.

This clonotype was seen once. The chain has TRBV12-3 or TRBV12-4 and TRBJ2-3; 11 nucleotides match TRBD1. CDR3 length equals 15 residues. The trim removed 6 bases at V and 3 bases at J, leaving 5 bases unmatched. CDR3 residues: CASSWTGGSTDTQYF. CDR3 DNA sequence: TGTGCCAGCAGCTGGACAGGGGGCAGTACAGATACGCAGTATTTT.

In this sample, this clonotype turned up a few times. The chain recombines TRBV29-1 with TRBJ2-2; 10 nucleotides match TRBD1. The J segment lost 6 bases and the V segment lost 7 bases, leaving 11 bases of the junction unmatched. Germline V gene lookup returns CDR1 SQVTM and CDR2 ANQGSEA. The CDR3 has 15 residues. The CDR3: CSAFYRDRGSGELFF. The CDR3 DNA reads TGCAGCGCGTTTTACCGGGACAGGGGTTCCGGGGAGCTGTTTTTT.

This rearrangement joins TRBV12-3 or TRBV12-4 to TRBJ1-1; D not resolved. Trimming removed 0 bases at V and 0 bases at J, with 8 bases between. The CDR3 consists of 15 residues. CDR3 in amino acids: CASSLARLMNTEAFF. As DNA, the CDR3 is TGTGCCAGCAGTTTAGCCCGTTTAATGAACACTGAAGCTTTCTTT.

The chain joins TRBV9 to TRBJ1-5; 7 bases map to TRBD1. CDR3 length: 15 residues. Losses at the gene ends were 2 bases for V and 0 bases for J; bases not matched to a gene: 2. CDR1 is SGDLS, CDR2 YYNGEE, per germline. This chain's CDR3 is CASSVGQASNQPQHF. The DNA for the CDR3 is TGTGCCAGCAGCGTTGGACAGGCTAGCAATCAGCCCCAGCATTTT.

The V call is TRBV6-2 or TRBV6-3, the J call TRBJ1-5; no reliable D call. V lost 6 bases to trimming and J lost 12 bases, with 15 bases between them. Germline values: CDR1 MNHEY, CDR2 SVGEGT. The CDR3 extends over 12 amino acids. The CDR3 region has the DNA TGTGCCAGCAGCTTGTCGAAAAATTTCCAGCATTTT. Its protein product is CASSLSKNFQHF.

This clonotype was seen only a few times. Mismatch with germline at one junction end may stem from a read error. The chain's CDR3 is CQIGRVGYSNQPQHF. CDR3 coding DNA: TGCCAAATTGGCAGGGTGGGTTATAGCAATCAGCCCCAGCATTTT. V and J are TRBV14 and TRBJ1-5, with D possibly being TRBD1 (5 bases). The CDR3 has 15 amino acids. Germline V gene sequence: CDR1 SGHDN, CDR2 FVKESK.

The chain combines TRBV18 with TRBJ2-7; TRBD1 agrees at 11 bases. CDR3 length equals 16 residues. CDR1 and CDR2 (germline): KGHSH, LQKENI. V dropped 6 bases and J dropped 3; count of bases not matched to a gene: 10. The CDR3, as DNA: TGTGCCAGCTCGTACTCCTCGGGGACAGGGGGCTACGAGCAGTACTTC. The encoded protein is CASSYSSGTGGYEQYF.

This chain connects TRBV28 to TRBJ2-5; either TRBD1 or TRBD2 may fit D (5 bases each). CDR1 is MDHEN and CDR2 is SYDVKM in the germline V gene. The CDR3 is made up of 13 amino acids. V was clipped by 7 bases and J by 1 base, with 10 bases between them. The CDR3 is CASTEGIQETQYF. The CDR3 DNA sequence: TGTGCCAGCACCGAGGGGATCCAAGAGACCCAGTACTTC.

This clonotype was recorded at least ten times. The CDR3 DNA follows: TGCGCCAGCAGCTTCTCGGGGGCGGAGACCCAGTACTTC. Encoded protein: CASSFSGAETQYF. The rearrangement links TRBV5-1 to TRBJ2-5; either TRBD1 or TRBD2 may fit D (6 bases each). The CDR3 extends over 13 amino acids. The V gene lost 2 bases and the J gene lost 5 bases, with 10 bases spanning the gap. Germline V gene sequence: CDR1 SGHRS, CDR2 YFSETQ.

This clonotype was picked up a small number of times. The V call is TRBV7-2, the J call TRBJ2-3; D gene uncertain. The V gene lost 4 bases and the J gene lost 7 bases, with 12 bases spanning the gap. There are 13 residues in the CDR3. The germline gives CDR1 SGHTA, CDR2 FQGNSA. The CDR3 loop is CASSSPTTHTQYF. CDR3 nucleotide sequence: TGTGCCAGCAGCTCGCCGACAACCCATACGCAGTATTTT.

The J gene is TRBJ1-1, the V gene TRBV7-2; maybe TRBD1 (5 bases). CDR1 is SGHTA, CDR2 FQGNSA, per germline. The V end was cut by 5 bases, the J end by 4 bases, with 17 bases between. There are 15 residues in the CDR3. CDR3 bases: TGTGCCAGCAGCGTCTCCCCGGGACCCGGCACTGAAGCTTTCTTT. As protein: CASSVSPGPGTEAFF.

This clonotype was seen only a few times. The chain employs TRBV10-2 and TRBJ2-7; 8 bases fit TRBD1. This CDR3 contains 13 residues. Germline values: CDR1 WSHSY, CDR2 SAAADI. The V segment lost 7 bases and the J segment 5 bases; nucleotides outside the gene matches: 7. CDR3 region: CASIHPGQDEQYF. CDR3 nucleotide sequence: TGCGCCAGCATCCACCCGGGACAGGACGAGCAGTACTTC.

The V gene is TRBV12-3 or TRBV12-4, the J gene TRBJ2-7, with 8 bases lining up with TRBD1. This CDR3 has 15 amino acids. V shed 5 bases, J shed 3 bases, and the junction held 9 bases outside the gene matches. The DNA of the CDR3 is TGTGCCAGCAGTAAACCCGGGACAGGAGGCTACGAGCAGTACTTC. This gives the protein CASSKPGTGGYEQYF.

The V and J genes are TRBV5-6 and TRBJ2-7, with a tentative D call TRBD1 (7 bases). V lost 0 bases, J lost 7 bases, and 14 bases lay in between. This CDR3 is built from 14 residues. Germline V gene data show CDR1 as SGHDT and CDR2 as YYEEEE. DNA for the CDR3: TGTGCCAGCAGCTTGGACAGGGGACTCGGGGAGCAGTACGTC. This sequence encodes CASSLDRGLGEQYV.

This clonotype has at least ten counts. The chain joins TRBV3-1 to TRBJ2-7, with D perhaps matching TRBD2 (7 bases). The V end lost 4 bases, the J end lost 7 bases, and 23 bases lay between the germline ends. The germline gives CDR1 LGHDT, CDR2 YNNKEL (reference sequence). The CDR3 has 16 residues. Here the CDR3 DNA reads TGTGCCAGCAGCCGCTCGAGAGGGGGGGCGCAGAGAGAGCAGTACTTC. Protein product: CASSRSRGGAQREQYF.

The V gene is TRBV6-5, the J gene TRBJ1-1; D gene uncertain. Germline V gene sequence: CDR1 MNHEY, CDR2 SVGAGI. This CDR3 has 14 residues. With 1 base removed from V and 1 base from J, the gap between germline ends came to 7 bases. Written as DNA, the CDR3 is TGTGCCAGCAGTTACTTAGCACAGAACACTGAAGCTTTCTTT. Protein: CASSYLAQNTEAFF.

This clonotype was detected only a few times. The chain joins TRBV4-3 to TRBJ2-3, with a tentative D call TRBD1 (5 bases). This CDR3 region has 15 residues. Germline assignment: CDR1 LGHNA and CDR2 YSLEER. Trimming stripped 1 base from V and 7 bases from J, with 15 bases between. The CDR3 DNA reads as TGCGCCAGCAGCCAAGGAACTGGCAGGGCGAATACGCAGTATTTT. Protein sequence: CASSQGTGRANTQYF.

This chain links TRBV9 with TRBJ2-2; D unresolved. V was cut by 1 base and J by 6 bases, with 7 bases left in between. The CDR3 contains 13 residues. Germline CDR1 and CDR2: SGDLS and YYNGEE. This chain's CDR3 is CASSVLRSGELFF. CDR3 bases: TGTGCCAGCAGCGTATTGCGGTCCGGGGAGCTGTTTTTT.

This clonotype was seen a handful of times. V and J are TRBV9 and TRBJ1-6, with D tentatively TRBD1 (5 bases). In germline, CDR1 is SGDLS, CDR2 YYNGEE. V lost 2 bases and J 11 bases, leaving 14 bases between the germline ends. The CDR3 length is 14 residues. The CDR3: CASSVSPTGAPLHF. DNA of the CDR3: TGTGCCAGCAGCGTGTCCCCTACAGGAGCACCCCTCCACTTT.

The DNA of the CDR3 is TGTGCCAGCAGGGCTGGGGGACAGGGTTATGGCTACACCTTC. Protein product: CASRAGGQGYGYTF. This chain links TRBV2 with TRBJ1-2; 9 nucleotides agree with TRBD1. The J segment lost 5 bases and the V segment lost 6 bases, leaving 7 bases of the junction unmatched. The CDR3 consists of 14 residues. In germline, CDR1 is SNHLY, CDR2 FYNNEI.

The rearrangement links TRBV5-5 to TRBJ2-4; maybe TRBD2 (7 bases). V gave up 0 bases and J gave up 6 bases, with 16 bases separating them. The CDR3 consists of 16 residues. Germline V lookup: CDR1 SGHKS, CDR2 YYEKEE (reference sequence). This chain's CDR3 is CASSLEITGRGNIQYF. CDR3 nucleotide sequence: TGTGCCAGCAGCTTGGAAATTACAGGGAGGGGAAACATTCAGTACTTC.

V usage is TRBV3-1 and J usage is TRBJ1-1, with D uncertain. There are 12 residues in the CDR3. Germline-derived CDR1 and CDR2 are LGHDT and YNNKEL (reference sequence). V shed 0 bases and J shed 6 bases, with 5 bases lying between them. The CDR3 sequence: CASSQDKAEAFF. The CDR3 DNA is TGTGCCAGCAGCCAAGATAAGGCTGAAGCTTTCTTT.